Each of the 4 T cell receptor beta chains below was sequenced from the same sample in a study of cytomegalovirus exposure and HLA in healthy donors. The PCR made use of 60 Vbeta and 13 Jbeta primers. Assay used: immunoSEQ multiplex PCR; TCRdb lists only in-frame clones, some missing. Found here are some 150,000 clones, around 72% of them singletons; the top ten hold roughly 14%. The sequencing input was PBMCs. These receptors were obtained from a human donor in good health.

The rearrangement uses TRBV19 and TRBJ1-4; D uncertain. The CDR3 sequence is 11 residues long. Germline CDR1 is LNHDA and CDR2 is SQIVND (reference sequence). Deletions cut 3 bases from V and 10 bases from J, with 6 bases between. CDR3 coding DNA: TGTGCCAGTAGTATTTCCGGAAAACTGTTTTTT. Its translation: CASSISGKLFF.

The V call is TRBV28, the J call TRBJ2-7, with 10 bases aligning to TRBD2. Trimming removed 7 bases from V and 4 bases from J; junction bases left unmatched: 7. This CDR3 region has 14 residues. Looked up from germline, CDR1 is MDHEN and CDR2 is SYDVKM. The CDR3 sequence: CASTFVAGGYEQYF. The CDR3 DNA reads TGTGCCAGCACCTTCGTAGCGGGAGGTTACGAGCAGTACTTC.

V usage is TRBV29-1 and J usage is TRBJ1-1, with 8 positions matching TRBD1. This CDR3 contains 13 residues. V gave up 6 bases and J gave up 4 bases; unmatched junction bases: 7. Per germline, CDR1 SQVTM and CDR2 ANQGSEA. The CDR3 protein is CSVSDRAGTEAFF. In DNA form, the CDR3 reads TGCAGCGTATCGGACAGGGCGGGCACTGAAGCTTTCTTT.

The rearrangement links TRBV7-2 to TRBJ2-1, with D possibly being TRBD2 (5 bases). Germline-derived CDR1 and CDR2 are SGHTA and FQGNSA. The CDR3 contains 16 residues. V gave up 5 bases and J gave up 5 bases, with 19 bases separating them. CDR3 protein: CASSPPGGRLNNEQFF. Written as DNA, the CDR3 is TGTGCCAGCAGCCCCCCCGGCGGGCGCCTTAACAATGAGCAGTTCTTC.